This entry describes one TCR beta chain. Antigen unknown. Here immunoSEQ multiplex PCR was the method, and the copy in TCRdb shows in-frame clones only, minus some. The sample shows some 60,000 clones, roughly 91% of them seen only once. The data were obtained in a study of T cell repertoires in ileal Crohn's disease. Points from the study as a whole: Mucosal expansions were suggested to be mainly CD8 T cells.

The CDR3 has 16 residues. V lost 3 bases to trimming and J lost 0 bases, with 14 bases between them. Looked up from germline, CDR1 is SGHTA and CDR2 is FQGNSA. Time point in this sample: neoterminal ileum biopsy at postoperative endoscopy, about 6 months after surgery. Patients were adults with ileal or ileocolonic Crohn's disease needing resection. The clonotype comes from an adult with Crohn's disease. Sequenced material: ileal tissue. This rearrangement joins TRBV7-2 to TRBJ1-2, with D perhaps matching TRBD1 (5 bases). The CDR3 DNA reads TGTGCCAGCAGCTTGTCTATGGGGGGAGCTAACTATGGCTACACCTTC. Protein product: CASSLSMGGANYGYTF. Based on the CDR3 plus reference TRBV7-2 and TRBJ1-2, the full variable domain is GAGVSQSPSNKVTEKGKDVELRCDPISGHTALYWYRQSLGQGLEFLIYFQGNSAPDKSGLPSDRFSAERTGGSVSTLTIQRTQQEDSAVYLCASSLSMGGANYGYTFGSGTRLTVV.